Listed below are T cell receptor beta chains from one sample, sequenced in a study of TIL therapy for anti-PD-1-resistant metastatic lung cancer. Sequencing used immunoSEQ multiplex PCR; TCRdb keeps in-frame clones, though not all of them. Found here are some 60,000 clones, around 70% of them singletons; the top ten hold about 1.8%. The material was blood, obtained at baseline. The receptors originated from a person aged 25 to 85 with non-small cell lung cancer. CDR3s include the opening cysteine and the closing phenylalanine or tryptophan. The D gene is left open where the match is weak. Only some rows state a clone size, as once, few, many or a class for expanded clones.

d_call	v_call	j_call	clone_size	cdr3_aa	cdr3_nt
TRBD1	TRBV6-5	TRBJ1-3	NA	CASSKRTGVDTIYF	TGTGCCAGCAGTAAACGAACAGGGGTAGACACCATATATTTT
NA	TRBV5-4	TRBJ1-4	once	CASSLDQSNEKLFF	TGTGCCAGCAGCTTGGACCAGAGTAATGAAAAACTGTTTTTT
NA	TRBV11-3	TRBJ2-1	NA	CASSFRGATSNEQFF	TGTGCCAGCAGCTTCCGGGGGGCGACTTCCAATGAGCAGTTCTTC
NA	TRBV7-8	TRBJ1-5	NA	CASSLGFGASNQPQHF	TGTGCCAGCAGCTTAGGGTTCGGGGCGAGCAATCAGCCCCAGCATTTT
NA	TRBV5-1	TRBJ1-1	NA	CASSLEGLNTEAFF	TGCGCCAGCAGCTTGGAAGGGCTTAACACTGAAGCTTTCTTT
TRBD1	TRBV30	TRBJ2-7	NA	CAGGIGTGMYEQYF	TGTGCCGGTGGTATCGGGACAGGGATGTACGAGCAGTACTTC
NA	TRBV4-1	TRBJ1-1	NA	CASSQGTGTEAFF	TGCGCCAGCAGCCAAGGTACGGGAACTGAAGCTTTCTTT
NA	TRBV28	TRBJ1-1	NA	CASSVPLNTEAFF	TGTGCCAGCAGTGTTCCATTGAACACTGAAGCTTTCTTT
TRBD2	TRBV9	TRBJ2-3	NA	CASSVNPGLAGGTDTQYF	TGTGCCAGCAGCGTAAACCCCGGACTAGCGGGAGGCACAGATACGCAGTATTTT
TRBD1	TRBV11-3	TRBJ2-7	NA	CASSAASGTAYEQYF	TGTGCCAGCAGCGCCGCATCCGGGACAGCCTACGAGCAGTACTTC
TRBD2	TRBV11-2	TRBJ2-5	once	CASRRSSGVQETQYF	TGTGCCAGCAGGAGATCTAGCGGGGTCCAAGAGACCCAGTACTTC
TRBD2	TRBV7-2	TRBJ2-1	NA	CASSLDPAGVGNEQFF	TGTGCCAGCAGCTTAGACCCAGCGGGAGTGGGGAATGAGCAGTTCTTC
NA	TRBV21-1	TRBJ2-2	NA	CASIKGGQETGELFF	TGTGCCAGCATCAAGGGGGGACAGGAGACCGGGGAGCTGTTTTTT
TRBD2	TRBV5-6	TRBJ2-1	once	CASRLAGGHNEQFF	TGTGCCAGCAGGCTAGCGGGAGGACACAATGAGCAGTTCTTC
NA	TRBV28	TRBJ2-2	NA	CASSFPGYGELFF	TGTGCCAGCAGTTTCCCAGGTTACGGGGAGCTGTTTTTT
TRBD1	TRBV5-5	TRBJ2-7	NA	CASSKGTGGGYEQYF	TGTGCCAGCAGCAAAGGGACAGGGGGCGGGTACGAGCAGTACTTC
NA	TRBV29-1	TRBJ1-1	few	CSGGPLSTEAFF	TGCAGCGGGGGTCCCTTATCGACTGAAGCTTTCTTT
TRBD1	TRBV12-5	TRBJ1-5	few	CASATGGQPQHF	TGTGCTAGTGCGACAGGGGGACAGCCCCAGCATTTT
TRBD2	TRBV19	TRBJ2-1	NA	CASSVKGLAEYNEQFF	TGTGCCAGTAGTGTAAAGGGACTAGCGGAATACAATGAGCAGTTCTTC
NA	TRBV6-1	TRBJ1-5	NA	CASSERRARNQPQHF	TGTGCCAGCAGTGAAAGGAGGGCGAGAAATCAGCCCCAGCATTTT
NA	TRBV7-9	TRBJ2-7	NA	CASSLTYLPYEQYF	TGTGCCAGCAGCTTAACGTACCTGCCCTACGAGCAGTACTTC
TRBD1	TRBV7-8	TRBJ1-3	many	CASSLVEQGSGNTIYF	TGTGCCAGCAGCTTAGTAGAACAGGGGTCTGGAAACACCATATATTTT
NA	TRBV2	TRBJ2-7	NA	CASTTRGQSYEQYF	TGTGCCAGCACCACCCGGGGGCAGTCCTACGAGCAGTACTTC
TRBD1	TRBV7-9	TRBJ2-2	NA	CATPTGYDTGELFF	TGTGCCACCCCGACAGGGTATGACACCGGGGAGCTGTTTTTT
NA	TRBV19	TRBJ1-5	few	CASSISNQPQHF	TGTGCCAGTAGTATAAGCAATCAGCCCCAGCATTTT
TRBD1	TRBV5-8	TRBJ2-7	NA	CASRPWGQGAYEQYF	TGTGCCAGCAGGCCCTGGGGACAGGGGGCCTACGAGCAGTACTTC
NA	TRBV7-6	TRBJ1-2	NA	CASSLDRETGGYTF	TGTGCCAGCAGCTTAGACAGGGAAACGGGGGGCTACACCTTC
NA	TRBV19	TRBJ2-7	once	CASSIGFTRTTYEQYF	TGTGCCAGTAGTATAGGCTTTACCAGGACGACCTACGAGCAGTACTTC